These T cell receptor beta chains were read from a single sample in a study of shared clonotypes between healthy human individuals. Generated by immunoSEQ multiplex PCR, the TCRdb table keeps only in-frame clones and is missing some. The data contain some 2,400,000 clones, more than 90% of them singletons. Sequencing was carried out using naive CD4+ T cells sorted from blood. The receptor set was obtained from a man aged 18 to 35 in good health. The CDR3 runs from the conserved cysteine through the conserved F or W. Each record gives: J gene, D gene, V gene, clone size, CDR3 protein, CDR3 DNA. D genes are given only for firm matches. The size of a clone is reported for some rows only, either as once, few or many, or as a class for expanded clones.

TRBJ2-2	NA	TRBV19	NA	CASSNIGGTGELFF	TGTGCCAGTAGCAACATAGGGGGCACCGGGGAGCTGTTTTTT
TRBJ2-1	TRBD2	TRBV11-1	NA	CASSSGTSGNYNEQFF	TGTGCCAGCAGCTCCGGGACTAGCGGCAACTACAATGAGCAGTTCTTC
TRBJ2-7	TRBD2	TRBV11-2	NA	CASSLVFGGRGLKEQYF	TGTGCCAGCAGCTTAGTTTTTGGCGGGAGGGGGCTAAAAGAGCAGTACTTC
TRBJ2-4	NA	TRBV9	NA	CASSVAQGEDIQYF	TGTGCCAGCAGCGTAGCCCAGGGGGAGGACATTCAGTACTTC
TRBJ1-4	NA	TRBV15	NA	CATSRDSRQANEKLFF	TGTGCCACCAGCAGAGATAGTCGACAGGCTAATGAAAAACTGTTTTTT
TRBJ2-7	NA	TRBV6-1	NA	CASSEYRRSSYEQYF	TGTGCCAGCAGTGAGTACAGGCGGAGCTCCTACGAGCAGTACTTC
TRBJ2-7	TRBD1	TRBV11-2	NA	CASSFRTGSYEQYF	TGTGCCAGCAGTTTCCGGACAGGCTCCTACGAGCAGTACTTC
TRBJ2-3	NA	TRBV14	NA	CASSQPPIPRDTQYF	TGTGCCAGCAGCCAACCCCCTATTCCACGGGATACGCAGTATTTT
TRBJ1-2	NA	TRBV6-5	once	CASGRTDYGYTF	TGTGCCAGCGGTAGAACAGACTATGGCTACACCTTC
TRBJ1-1	NA	TRBV7-7	NA	CASSWEEIPTWNTEAFF	TGTGCTAGCAGTTGGGAAGAAATACCAACGTGGAACACTGAAGCTTTCTTT
TRBJ2-7	TRBD1	TRBV28	NA	CASSLGTVSSYEQYF	TGTGCCAGCAGCCTCGGGACAGTAAGCTCCTACGAGCAGTACTTC
TRBJ1-1	NA	TRBV18	NA	CASYGLANTEAFF	TGTGCCAGCTACGGGCTTGCGAACACTGAAGCTTTCTTT
TRBJ2-7	TRBD1	TRBV28	NA	CASSSQQGTSYEQYF	TGTGCCAGCAGTTCCCAACAGGGGACGTCCTACGAGCAGTACTTC
TRBJ2-1	TRBD2	TRBV19	NA	CASSSQRGPNNEQFF	TGTGCCAGTAGTTCCCAGCGGGGACCAAACAATGAGCAGTTCTTC
TRBJ1-3	NA	TRBV6-5	NA	CASSPDVLTGNTIYF	TGTGCCAGCAGTCCAGATGTCCTCACTGGAAACACCATATATTTT
TRBJ1-1	TRBD1	TRBV19	NA	CASSRIDRVNTEAFF	TGTGCCAGTAGTCGTATTGACAGGGTGAACACTGAAGCTTTCTTT
TRBJ2-3	NA	TRBV30	NA	CAWNSGGPGTDTQYF	TGTGCCTGGAATTCAGGCGGCCCGGGCACAGATACGCAGTATTTT
TRBJ2-5	NA	TRBV30	NA	CAWSLYSSETQYF	TGTGCCTGGAGTTTATATTCGTCAGAGACCCAGTACTTC
TRBJ2-2	NA	TRBV7-8	NA	CASSPHRGGVNTGELFF	TGTGCCAGCAGCCCCCACAGGGGAGGGGTGAACACCGGGGAGCTGTTTTTT
TRBJ2-7	NA	TRBV9	NA	CANENSSYEQYF	TGTGCCAACGAGAATAGCTCCTACGAGCAGTACTTC
TRBJ1-4	NA	TRBV7-8	NA	CASSLSQKLFF	TGTGCCAGCAGCTTATCTCAAAAACTGTTTTTT
TRBJ2-5	NA	TRBV30	NA	CAWRDSSSGTQYF	TGTGCCTGGAGGGACAGCTCGTCCGGGACCCAGTACTTC
TRBJ2-7	NA	TRBV7-2	NA	CASSSQGRGYEQYF	TGTGCCAGCAGCTCACAGGGTCGGGGTTACGAGCAGTACTTC
TRBJ1-1	NA	TRBV19	NA	CASSIATGMNTEAFF	TGTGCCAGTAGTATAGCTACAGGGATGAACACTGAAGCTTTCTTT
TRBJ2-1	NA	TRBV5-1	NA	CASSLEGYAYNEQFF	TGCGCCAGCAGCTTGGAAGGATATGCCTACAATGAGCAGTTCTTC
TRBJ2-1	NA	TRBV10-3	NA	CAITISGSYNEQFF	TGTGCCATCACGATTAGCGGCTCCTACAATGAGCAGTTCTTC
TRBJ2-5	NA	TRBV5-1	NA	CASSSGTRRGQETQYF	TGCGCCAGCAGCTCTGGAACCCGGAGGGGGCAAGAGACCCAGTACTTC
TRBJ1-6	TRBD1	TRBV5-1	NA	CASSLTSGTGNSPLHF	TGCGCCAGCAGCCTAACGTCCGGGACAGGGAATTCACCCCTCCACTTT
TRBJ2-5	NA	TRBV7-7	NA	CASSPTGLGETQYF	TGTGCTAGCAGCCCTACAGGGTTGGGGGAGACCCAGTACTTC
TRBJ1-2	NA	TRBV6-5	NA	CATKTVGIGYTF	TGTGCCACGAAGACCGTCGGGATTGGCTACACCTTC
TRBJ1-4	NA	TRBV18	NA	CASSLRDDEKLFF	TGTGCCAGCTCACTCCGGGACGATGAAAAACTGTTTTTT
TRBJ1-6	NA	TRBV6-6	NA	CASSYTRDFSPLHF	TGTGCCAGCAGTTACACGCGGGACTTTTCACCCCTCCACTTT
TRBJ1-2	TRBD1	TRBV6-5	once	CASSYRGANYGYTF	TGTGCCAGCAGCTACAGGGGCGCTAACTATGGCTACACCTTC
TRBJ2-2	TRBD1	TRBV7-2	NA	CASSPGQGDTGELFF	TGTGCCAGCAGCCCAGGACAGGGGGACACCGGGGAGCTGTTTTTT
TRBJ2-5	NA	TRBV7-6	NA	CASSLAGGQETQYF	TGTGCCAGCAGCTTAGCAGGGGGGCAAGAGACCCAGTACTTC
TRBJ2-6	NA	TRBV5-1	NA	CASSLIGLGANVLTF	TGCGCCAGCAGCTTAATCGGTCTCGGAGCCAACGTCCTGACTTTC
TRBJ1-6	TRBD1	TRBV18	NA	CASSPDRVGSPLHF	TGTGCCAGCTCACCGGACAGGGTCGGCTCACCCCTCCACTTT
TRBJ2-7	TRBD2	TRBV18	NA	CASSLQRDYEQYF	TGTGCCAGCTCCCTACAGCGGGACTACGAGCAGTACTTC
TRBJ2-7	NA	TRBV6-5	NA	CASSPLSGASYEQYF	TGTGCCAGCAGTCCTCTGTCAGGGGCATCCTACGAGCAGTACTTC
TRBJ2-7	TRBD2	TRBV9	NA	CASSVAPLASEQYF	TGTGCCAGCAGCGTCGCCCCACTAGCGAGCGAGCAGTACTTC
TRBJ1-1	TRBD1	TRBV11-3	NA	CASSLEPGGGTEAFF	TGTGCCAGCAGCTTAGAGCCAGGGGGTGGTACTGAAGCTTTCTTT
TRBJ2-7	NA	TRBV2	NA	CASSVSAGYSYEQYF	TGTGCCAGCAGTGTTTCCGCCGGATACTCCTACGAGCAGTACTTC
TRBJ1-3	TRBD1	TRBV6-1	once	CASSDSQGSSGNTIYF	TGTGCCAGCAGTGATTCACAGGGGTCCTCTGGAAACACCATATATTTT
TRBJ2-4	TRBD1	TRBV4-1	NA	CASSQPGQGVDIQYF	TGCGCCAGCAGCCAACCGGGACAGGGGGTAGACATTCAGTACTTC
TRBJ1-2	TRBD1	TRBV6-7	NA	CASSYRPGQGYGYTF	TGTGCCAGCAGTTACCGTCCGGGACAGGGGTATGGCTACACCTTC
TRBJ2-7	NA	TRBV5-3	NA	CARSLGRSSIYEQYF	TGTGCCAGAAGCTTGGGACGGTCATCTATCTACGAGCAGTACTTC
TRBJ2-2	TRBD1	TRBV9	NA	CASSAVSGTGRKNTGELFF	TGTGCCAGCAGCGCGGTTTCCGGGACAGGGCGAAAGAACACCGGGGAGCTGTTTTTT
TRBJ1-2	NA	TRBV5-6	NA	CASSLRRGGYTF	TGTGCCAGCAGCTTGCGGAGGGGTGGCTACACCTTC
TRBJ1-6	NA	TRBV7-9	NA	CASSGADYNSPLHF	TGTGCCAGCAGCGGAGCAGACTATAATTCACCCCTCCACTTT
TRBJ2-5	TRBD2	TRBV7-2	NA	CASSGTSGRPETQYF	TGTGCCAGCAGCGGGACTAGCGGGAGGCCGGAGACCCAGTACTTC